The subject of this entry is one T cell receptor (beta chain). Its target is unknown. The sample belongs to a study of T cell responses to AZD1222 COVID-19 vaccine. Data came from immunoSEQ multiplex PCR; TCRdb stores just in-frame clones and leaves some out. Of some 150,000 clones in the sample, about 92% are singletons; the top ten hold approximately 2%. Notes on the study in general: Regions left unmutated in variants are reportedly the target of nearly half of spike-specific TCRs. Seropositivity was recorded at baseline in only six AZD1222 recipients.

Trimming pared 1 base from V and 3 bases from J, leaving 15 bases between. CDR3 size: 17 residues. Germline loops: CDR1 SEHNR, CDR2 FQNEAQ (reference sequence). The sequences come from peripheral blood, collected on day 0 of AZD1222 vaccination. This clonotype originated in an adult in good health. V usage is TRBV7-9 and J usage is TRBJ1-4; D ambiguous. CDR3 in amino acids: CASSLGSGPEANEKLFF. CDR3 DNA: TGTGCCAGCAGCTTAGGCTCAGGCCCCGAGGCTAATGAAAAACTGTTTTTT. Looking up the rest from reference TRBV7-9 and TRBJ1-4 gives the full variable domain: DTGVSQNPRHKITKRGQNVTFRCDPISEHNRLYWYRQTLGQGPEFLTYFQNEAQLEKSRLLSDRFSAERPKGSFSTLEIQRTEQGDSAMYLCASSLGSGPEANEKLFFGSGTQLSVL.